These T cell receptor beta chains were read from a single sample in a study of T cells in Graves' hyperthyroidism and ophthalmopathy. TCRdb analysed the multiplex PCR reads with MiXCR anew, one entry per CDR3 protein. This table has about 52,000 distinct CDR3 sequences, under 50% appearing once. Input material: blood. The receptors stem from a woman aged 45-60 years with Graves' ophthalmopathy. Each CDR3 is given with its conserved first and last residue. The D gene is left open where the match is weak. The size field is filled for only some rows; it gives once, few, many or a size class.

cdr3_nt: TGTGCCAGCAGCTACGGACAATTGGGTTCACCCCTCCACTTT; cdr3_aa: CASSYGQLGSPLHF; clone_size: -; d_call: -; v_call: TRBV7-9; j_call: TRBJ1-6
cdr3_nt: TGTGCCAGCAGCTTTAACGACCCGCGACAGGGTCCATCCTACGAGCAGTACTTC; cdr3_aa: CASSFNDPRQGPSYEQYF; clone_size: many; d_call: TRBD1; v_call: TRBV7-2; j_call: TRBJ2-7
cdr3_nt: TGTGCCAGCAGCGTAGGACGGGTACTCTGGAAACAAGAGACCCAGTACTTC; cdr3_aa: CASSVGRVLWKQETQYF; clone_size: -; d_call: -; v_call: TRBV9; j_call: TRBJ2-5
cdr3_nt: TGTGCCAGCAGTGGGGCAGGGGGGTCAACTAATGAAAAACTGTTTTTT; cdr3_aa: CASSGAGGSTNEKLFF; clone_size: -; d_call: TRBD1; v_call: TRBV2; j_call: TRBJ1-4
cdr3_nt: TGTGCCAGCAGTTACTTCAGGGGGGCTAAGATCTACGAGCAGTACTTC; cdr3_aa: CASSYFRGAKIYEQYF; clone_size: many; d_call: -; v_call: TRBV6-5; j_call: TRBJ2-7
cdr3_nt: TGTGCCAGCAGCTACCGGGACAGGGGGCCTTCACCCCTCCACTTT; cdr3_aa: CASSYRDRGPSPLHF; clone_size: -; d_call: TRBD1; v_call: TRBV11-2; j_call: TRBJ1-6
cdr3_nt: TGCAGCGTTGAAGGGGCGGGGGCCGGATACGAGCAGTACTTC; cdr3_aa: CSVEGAGAGYEQYF; clone_size: once; d_call: -; v_call: TRBV29-1; j_call: TRBJ2-7
cdr3_nt: TGTGCCAGCAGTTACCTGGGGGCGCGGGACACCGGGGAGCTGTTTTTT; cdr3_aa: CASSYLGARDTGELFF; clone_size: few; d_call: -; v_call: TRBV6-6; j_call: TRBJ2-2
cdr3_nt: TGTGCCAGCTCGGGACTAGCGGGGTCCTACGAGCAGTACTTC; cdr3_aa: CASSGLAGSYEQYF; clone_size: -; d_call: TRBD2; v_call: TRBV5-1; j_call: TRBJ2-7
cdr3_nt: TGTGCCAGTAGTATGAGACTAGCGGGGGAAATCACAGATACGCAGTATTTT; cdr3_aa: CASSMRLAGEITDTQYF; clone_size: many; d_call: TRBD2; v_call: TRBV19; j_call: TRBJ2-3
cdr3_nt: TGTGCCAGCAGTGTTCGAGGCGTGACGCCTAATTTT; cdr3_aa: CASSVRGVTPNF; clone_size: medium-sized; d_call: -; v_call: TRBV2; j_call: TRBJ1-4
cdr3_nt: TGTGTCAGTAGTATCGGGCGGGAAAGCAATAAGCCCCAGCATTTT; cdr3_aa: CVSSIGRESNKPQHF; clone_size: -; d_call: -; v_call: TRBV19; j_call: TRBJ1-5
cdr3_nt: TGTGCCAGCAGTCCCACGGGAGGCGAAAAACTGTTTTTT; cdr3_aa: CASSPTGGEKLFF; clone_size: -; d_call: -; v_call: TRBV6-6; j_call: TRBJ1-4
cdr3_nt: TGTGCCAGCAGCCACAGGACAGGCCTGAGAGGCTACACCTTC; cdr3_aa: CASSHRTGLRGYTF; clone_size: many; d_call: TRBD1; v_call: TRBV5-4; j_call: TRBJ1-2
cdr3_nt: TGCAGTGCTAGACTTGGGGACACAGATACGCAGTATTTT; cdr3_aa: CSARLGDTDTQYF; clone_size: -; d_call: -; v_call: TRBV20-1; j_call: TRBJ2-3
cdr3_nt: TGCGCCAGCAGCTTGGCCTTAGGGTACGAGCAGTACTTC; cdr3_aa: CASSLALGYEQYF; clone_size: many; d_call: -; v_call: TRBV5-1; j_call: TRBJ2-7
cdr3_nt: TGTGCCAGCAAGCCAGGGGAGGTGGAGGAAAGACTGTTTTTT; cdr3_aa: CASKPGEVEERLFF; clone_size: once; d_call: -; v_call: TRBV6-5; j_call: TRBJ1-4
cdr3_nt: TGCGCCAGCAGCGATTTTAATGAAGCTTTCTTT; cdr3_aa: CASSDFNEAFF; clone_size: many; d_call: -; v_call: TRBV5-1; j_call: TRBJ1-1
cdr3_nt: TGTGCCAGCAGCGCCTCAAGCGGCGCGGATGCGCAGTACTTC; cdr3_aa: CASSASSGADAQYF; clone_size: -; d_call: -; v_call: TRBV7-3; j_call: TRBJ2-7
cdr3_nt: TGTGCCAGCAGCTTGGCCCTAAAGCCTGAGGAGCCCCAGCATTTT; cdr3_aa: CASSLALKPEEPQHF; clone_size: many; d_call: -; v_call: TRBV5-6; j_call: TRBJ1-5
cdr3_nt: TGTGCCAGCAGCCCTAGCGGGAGGGGCGGGGAGCTGTTTTTT; cdr3_aa: CASSPSGRGGELFF; clone_size: -; d_call: TRBD2; v_call: TRBV7-2; j_call: TRBJ2-2